This T cell receptor (beta chain) was retrieved from a study of blood T cell repertoires in COVID-19. Background on the study: The United States, Italy and Spain provided the acute and convalescent COVID-19 samples.

Some clones are missing from TCRdb's copy, which holds only in-frame ones; the method was immunoSEQ multiplex PCR. The sample consists of around 290,000 clones, around 89% of them appearing once. The source of this sequence is a middle-aged man with acute or convalescent COVID-19. The sequenced sample consisted of peripheral blood.

CDR3 amino acids: CSASARGYEQYF. The CDR3, as DNA: TGCAGTGCTAGTGCGCGGGGCTACGAGCAGTACTTC. The rearrangement links TRBV20-1 to TRBJ2-7; the D gene is possibly TRBD2 (6 bases). V gave up 3 bases and J gave up 3 bases, with 9 bases separating them. CDR3 length: 12 residues. From germline, CDR1 is DFQATT and CDR2 SNEGSKA (reference sequence).